This T cell receptor (beta chain) was profiled in a study of blood T cell repertoires in COVID-19. Study at large: There were acute and convalescent COVID-19 samples, and they came from the United States, Italy and Spain. Sources were T cells, B-cell-depleted T cells, or PBMCs; the material itself was cDNA or gDNA.

Source study methods: Reference gene primers were amplified, and this amplification served to estimate nucleated cell counts. Data came from immunoSEQ multiplex PCR; TCRdb stores just in-frame clones and leaves some out. V and J calls and clone size follow that table, whereas D and trimming were derived from the DNA. The sample consists of about 280,000 clones, approximately 83% of them appearing once. The V and J ends lost 3 bases and 5 bases respectively, with 8 bases between them. The CDR3 covers 12 residues. The germline CDR1 and CDR2 sequences are LNHDA and SQIVND (reference sequence). The sequenced sample consisted of peripheral blood. This TCR derives from a woman in her 30s who had recovered from COVID-19. J is TRBJ2-7 and V is TRBV19, with D unclear. DNA of the CDR3: TGTGCCAGTAGTATGGGCCTCGACGAGCAGTACTTC. Translated, it gives CASSMGLDEQYF. Full variable domain (missing parts from reference TRBV19 and TRBJ2-7): DGGITQSPKYLFRKEGQNVTLSCEQNLNHDAMYWYRQDPGQGLRLIYYSQIVNDFQKGDIAEGYSVSREKKESFPLTVTSAQKNPTAFYLCASSMGLDEQYFGPGTRLTVT.